The sequence of this T cell receptor (beta chain) was determined in a study of blood T cell repertoires in COVID-19. Here immunoSEQ multiplex PCR was the method, and the copy in TCRdb shows in-frame clones only, minus some. Altogether about 130,000 clones are present, less than 90% being singletons, with the ten largest covering under 20%. This CDR3 has 16 amino acids. The germline CDR1 and CDR2 sequences are LNHDA and SQIVND (reference sequence). V dropped 6 bases and J dropped 0; count of bases not matched to a gene: 7. The sample comprised PBMCs or T cells enriched from blood (not recorded which). The chain carries TRBV19 and TRBJ2-7; 11 bases map to TRBD2. This TCR derives from a young man who had recovered from COVID-19. The CDR3 protein is CASRKTSGASSYEQYF. The CDR3 DNA reads as TGTGCCAGTAGGAAGACTAGCGGGGCAAGCTCCTACGAGCAGTACTTC. Together with reference TRBV19 and TRBJ2-7, the CDR3 gives the full variable domain: DGGITQSPKYLFRKEGQNVTLSCEQNLNHDAMYWYRQDPGQGLRLIYYSQIVNDFQKGDIAEGYSVSREKKESFPLTVTSAQKNPTAFYLCASRKTSGASSYEQYFGPGTRLTVT.